These 4 T cell receptor beta chains originate from one sample sequenced in a study of T cell responses to AZD1222 COVID-19 vaccine. The assay was immunoSEQ multiplex PCR, and TCRdb's table has in-frame clones only and misses some. The sample lists over 100,000 clones, 89% occurring once. The input for sequencing was peripheral blood, taken on day 0 of AZD1222 vaccination. The source of these receptors is an adult in good health.

The chain recombines TRBV29-1 with TRBJ2-7, with 12 positions matching TRBD1. With 6 bases clipped from V and 6 bases from J, the junction kept 12 bases outside the gene matches. The V gene's germline CDR1 is SQVTM and CDR2 ANQGSEA. The CDR3 length is 15 residues. The CDR3: CSVTPVGTGGTEQYF. The CDR3 DNA is TGCAGCGTCACCCCGGTGGGGACAGGGGGCACCGAGCAGTACTTC.

V and J are TRBV3-1 (or the pseudogene TRBV3-2) and TRBJ1-3; D not certain. V was shortened by 1 base and J by 0 bases, with 13 bases between the two germline ends. Germline values: CDR1 LGHDT, CDR2 YNNKEL (reference sequence). The CDR3 runs 17 residues. DNA for the CDR3: TGTGCCAGCAGCCAAGGTTCGGGCGGCCGCTCTGGAAACACCATATATTTT. It yields the protein CASSQGSGGRSGNTIYF.

The chain uses TRBV4-1 and TRBJ1-5; D remains unclear. The CDR3 is made up of 14 amino acids. The germline V gene encodes CDR1 MGHRA and CDR2 YSYEKL. The V end lost 0 bases, the J end lost 6 bases, and 9 bases lay between the germline ends. The CDR3 coding sequence is TGCGCCAGCAGCCAAGAAAGAGACACTCAGCCCCAGCATTTT. Amino acid sequence: CASSQERDTQPQHF.

The V gene is TRBV4-2, the J gene TRBJ1-5, with D unclear. Germline V lookup: CDR1 LGHNA, CDR2 YNFKEQ. The V end lost 0 bases, the J end lost 5 bases, and 11 bases lay between the germline ends. CDR3 length: 15 amino acids. DNA of the CDR3: TGTGCCAGCAGCCAAGACCTCGTTCCTTATCAGCCCCAGCATTTT. Residues: CASSQDLVPYQPQHF.